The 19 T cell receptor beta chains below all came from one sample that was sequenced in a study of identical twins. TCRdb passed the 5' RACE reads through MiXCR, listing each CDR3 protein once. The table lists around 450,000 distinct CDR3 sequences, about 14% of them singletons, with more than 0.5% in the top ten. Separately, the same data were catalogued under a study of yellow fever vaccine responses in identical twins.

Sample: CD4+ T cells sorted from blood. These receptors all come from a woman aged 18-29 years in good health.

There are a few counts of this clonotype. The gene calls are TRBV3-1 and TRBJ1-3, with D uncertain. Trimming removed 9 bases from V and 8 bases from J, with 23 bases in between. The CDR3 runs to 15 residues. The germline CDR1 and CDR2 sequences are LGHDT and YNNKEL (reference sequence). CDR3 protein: CASTQRGRQVDTIYF. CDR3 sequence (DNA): TGTGCCAGTACTCAACGCGGTAGGCAGGTGGACACCATATATTTT.

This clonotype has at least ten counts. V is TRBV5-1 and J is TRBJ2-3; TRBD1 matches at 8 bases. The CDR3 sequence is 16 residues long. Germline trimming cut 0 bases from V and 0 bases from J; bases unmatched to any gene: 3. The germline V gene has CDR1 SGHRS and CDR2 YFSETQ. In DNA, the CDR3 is TGCGCCAGCAGCTTGGCCGACAGGGGAAGCACAGATACGCAGTATTTT. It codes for CASSLADRGSTDTQYF.

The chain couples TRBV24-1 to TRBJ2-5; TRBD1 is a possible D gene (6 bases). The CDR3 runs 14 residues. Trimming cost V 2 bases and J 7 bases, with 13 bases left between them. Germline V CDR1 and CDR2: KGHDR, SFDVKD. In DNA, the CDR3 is TGTGCCACCAGTGATTGGGGGAAACAGGGGACCCAGTACTTC. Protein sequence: CATSDWGKQGTQYF.

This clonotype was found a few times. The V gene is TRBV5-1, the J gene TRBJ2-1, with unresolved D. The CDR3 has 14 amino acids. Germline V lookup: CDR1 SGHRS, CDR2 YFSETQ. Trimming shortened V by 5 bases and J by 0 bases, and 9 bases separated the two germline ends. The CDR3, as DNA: TGCGCCAGCAGTGGTGGCGACTCCTACAATGAGCAGTTCTTC. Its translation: CASSGGDSYNEQFF.

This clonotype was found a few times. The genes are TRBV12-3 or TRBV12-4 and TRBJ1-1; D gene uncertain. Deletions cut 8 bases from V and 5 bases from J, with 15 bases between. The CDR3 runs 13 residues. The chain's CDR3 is CASVPGTGTEAFF. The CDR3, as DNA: TGTGCCAGCGTCCCGGGTACTGGGACTGAAGCTTTCTTT.

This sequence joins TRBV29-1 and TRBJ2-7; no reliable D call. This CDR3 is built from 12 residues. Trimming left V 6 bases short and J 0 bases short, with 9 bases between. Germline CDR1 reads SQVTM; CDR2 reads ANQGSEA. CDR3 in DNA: TGCAGCGTCAGCCGTGGCTCCTACGAGCAGTACTTC. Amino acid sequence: CSVSRGSYEQYF.

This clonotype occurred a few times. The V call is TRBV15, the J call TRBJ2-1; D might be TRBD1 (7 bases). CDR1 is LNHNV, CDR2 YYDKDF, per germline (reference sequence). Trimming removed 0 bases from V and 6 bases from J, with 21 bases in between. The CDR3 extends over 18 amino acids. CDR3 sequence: CATSRDLGGRIGGNEQFF. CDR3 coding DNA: TGTGCCACCAGCAGAGATTTAGGGGGCCGGATCGGGGGCAATGAGCAGTTCTTC. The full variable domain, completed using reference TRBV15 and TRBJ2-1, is DAMVIQNPRYQVTQFGKPVTLSCSQTLNHNVMYWYQQKSSQAPKLLFHYYDKDFNNEADTPDNFQSRRPNTSFCFLDIRSPGLGDTAMYLCATSRDLGGRIGGNEQFFGPGTRLTVL.

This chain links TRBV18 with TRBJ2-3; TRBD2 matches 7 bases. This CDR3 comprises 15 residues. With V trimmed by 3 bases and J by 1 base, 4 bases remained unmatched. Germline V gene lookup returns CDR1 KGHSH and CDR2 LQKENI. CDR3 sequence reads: CASSPTLAGTDTQYF. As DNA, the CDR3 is TGTGCCAGCTCACCGACCCTAGCGGGCACAGATACGCAGTATTTT.

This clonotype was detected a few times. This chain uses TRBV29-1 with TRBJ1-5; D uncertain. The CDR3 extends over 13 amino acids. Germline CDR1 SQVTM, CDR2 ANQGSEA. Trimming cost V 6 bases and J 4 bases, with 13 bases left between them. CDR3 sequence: CSVGQSFNQPQHF. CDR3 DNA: TGCAGCGTCGGGCAGTCTTTTAATCAGCCCCAGCATTTT.

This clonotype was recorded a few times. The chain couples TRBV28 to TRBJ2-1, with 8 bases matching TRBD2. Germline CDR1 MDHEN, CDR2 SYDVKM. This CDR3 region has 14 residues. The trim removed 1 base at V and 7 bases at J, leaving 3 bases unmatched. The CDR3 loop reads CASSLFRGGNEQFF. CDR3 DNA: TGTGCCAGCAGTTTATTTCGGGGGGGGAATGAGCAGTTCTTC.

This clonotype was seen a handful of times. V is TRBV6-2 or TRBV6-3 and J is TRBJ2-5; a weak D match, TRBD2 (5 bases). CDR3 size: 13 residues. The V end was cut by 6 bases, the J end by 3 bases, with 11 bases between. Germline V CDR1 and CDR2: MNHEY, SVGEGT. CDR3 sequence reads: CASRGSGEETQYF. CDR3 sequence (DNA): TGTGCCAGCAGAGGCAGCGGAGAAGAGACCCAGTACTTC.

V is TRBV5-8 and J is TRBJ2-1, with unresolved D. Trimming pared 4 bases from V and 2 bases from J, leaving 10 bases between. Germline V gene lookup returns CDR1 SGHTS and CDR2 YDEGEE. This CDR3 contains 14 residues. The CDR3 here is CASSKGSTYNEQFF. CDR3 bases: TGTGCCAGCAGCAAGGGATCCACCTACAATGAGCAGTTCTTC.

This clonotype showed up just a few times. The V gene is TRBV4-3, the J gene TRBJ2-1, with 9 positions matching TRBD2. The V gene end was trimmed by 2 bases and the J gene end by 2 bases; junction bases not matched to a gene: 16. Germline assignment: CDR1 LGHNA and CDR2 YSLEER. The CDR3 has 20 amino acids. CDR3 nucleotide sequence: TGCGCCAGCAGCCAACGTTCCACCACCCTAGCGGGACAACCCTACAATGAGCAGTTCTTC. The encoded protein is CASSQRSTTLAGQPYNEQFF.

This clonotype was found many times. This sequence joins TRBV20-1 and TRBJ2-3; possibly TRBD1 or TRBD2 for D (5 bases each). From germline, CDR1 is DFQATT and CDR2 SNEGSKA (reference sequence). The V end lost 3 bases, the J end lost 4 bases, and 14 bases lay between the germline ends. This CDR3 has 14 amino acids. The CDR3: CSARGWGFADTQYF. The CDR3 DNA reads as TGCAGTGCTAGGGGGTGGGGGTTTGCAGATACGCAGTATTTT.

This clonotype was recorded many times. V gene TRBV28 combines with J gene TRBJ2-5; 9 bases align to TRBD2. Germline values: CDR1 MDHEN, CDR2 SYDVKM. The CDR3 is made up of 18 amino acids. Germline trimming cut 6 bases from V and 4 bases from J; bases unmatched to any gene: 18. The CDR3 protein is CASSPRPSGNTAPETQYF. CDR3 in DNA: TGTGCCAGCAGCCCCCGGCCTAGCGGGAACACCGCACCAGAGACCCAGTACTTC.

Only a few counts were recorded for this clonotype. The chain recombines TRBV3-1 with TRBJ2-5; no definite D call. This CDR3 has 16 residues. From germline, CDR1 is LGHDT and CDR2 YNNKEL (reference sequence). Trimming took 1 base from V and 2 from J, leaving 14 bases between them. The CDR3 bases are TGTGCCAGCAGCCAAGTACGGAAGGATTTTCAAGAGACCCAGTACTTC. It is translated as CASSQVRKDFQETQYF.

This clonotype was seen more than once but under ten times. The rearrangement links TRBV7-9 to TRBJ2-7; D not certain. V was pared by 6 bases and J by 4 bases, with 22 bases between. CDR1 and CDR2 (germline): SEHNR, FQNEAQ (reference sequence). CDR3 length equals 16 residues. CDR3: CASSRPGQGAEYEQYF. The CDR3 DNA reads TGTGCCAGCAGTCGACCCGGGCAAGGCGCTGAATACGAGCAGTACTTC.

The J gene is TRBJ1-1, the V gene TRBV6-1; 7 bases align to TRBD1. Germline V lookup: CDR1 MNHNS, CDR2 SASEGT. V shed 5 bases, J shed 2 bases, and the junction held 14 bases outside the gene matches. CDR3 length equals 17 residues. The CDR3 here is CASSRPGQRGGNTEAFF. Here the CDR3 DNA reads TGTGCCAGCAGTAGACCGGGACAGAGAGGTGGTAACACTGAAGCTTTCTTT.

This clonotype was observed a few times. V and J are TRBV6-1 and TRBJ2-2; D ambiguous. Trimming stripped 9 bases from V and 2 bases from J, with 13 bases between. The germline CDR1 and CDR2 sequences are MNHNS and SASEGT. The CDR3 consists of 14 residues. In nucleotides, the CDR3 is TGTGCCAGTAAAAGGACGATAAACACCGGGGAGCTGTTTTTT. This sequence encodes CASKRTINTGELFF.